This entry lists 15 T cell receptor beta chains sequenced from one sample in a study of blood T cell repertoires in COVID-19. Data came from immunoSEQ multiplex PCR; TCRdb stores just in-frame clones and leaves some out. This sample has 350,000 to 400,000 clones, with more than 70% found just once. Sequencing was performed on PBMCs or T cells enriched from blood (not recorded which). The receptor source for this set is a woman aged 18-29 years who had recovered from COVID-19.

The chain has TRBV18 and TRBJ1-3; 8 bases align to TRBD1. Losses at the gene ends were 3 bases for V and 0 bases for J; bases not matched to a gene: 7. Germline V gene sequence: CDR1 KGHSH, CDR2 LQKENI. This CDR3 is built from 17 residues. CDR3 DNA: TGTGCCAGCTCACCCGGACAGGGTGAAAACTCTGGAAACACCATATATTTT. It encodes CASSPGQGENSGNTIYF.

The chain is built from TRBV9 and TRBJ2-2; 7 bases are a match to TRBD1. The length of the CDR3 is 16 residues. Germline V gene data show CDR1 as SGDLS and CDR2 as YYNGEE. Trimming at V came to 0 bases and at J to 4 bases, leaving 6 bases not matched to a gene. The CDR3 protein is CASSVDTGVVTGELFF. The CDR3 coding sequence is TGTGCCAGCAGCGTAGACACAGGGGTAGTCACCGGGGAGCTGTTTTTT.

This chain joins TRBV4-2 and TRBJ2-2; 16 bases map to TRBD2. Trimming cost V 0 bases and J 5 bases; bases outside gene matches: 15. This CDR3 comprises 22 residues. Looked up from germline, CDR1 is LGHNA and CDR2 is YNFKEQ. CDR3 amino acids: CASSQDQLTGLAGGPWTGELFF. Written as DNA, the CDR3 is TGTGCCAGCAGCCAAGACCAACTTACGGGACTAGCGGGGGGGCCTTGGACCGGGGAGCTGTTTTTT.

The gene calls are TRBV19 and TRBJ2-6; a weak D match, TRBD2 (6 bases). The germline V and J ends were trimmed by 5 bases and 0 bases, with 17 bases remaining between them. The CDR3 sequence is 18 residues long. CDR1 is LNHDA, CDR2 SQIVND, per germline (reference sequence). The CDR3 bases are TGTGCCAGTAGTGGAGGGGAGACTTCGCACTCTGGGGCCAACGTCCTGACTTTC. Translated, it gives CASSGGETSHSGANVLTF. Supplemented by reference TRBV19 and TRBJ2-6, the full variable domain reads DGGITQSPKYLFRKEGQNVTLSCEQNLNHDAMYWYRQDPGQGLRLIYYSQIVNDFQKGDIAEGYSVSREKKESFPLTVTSAQKNPTAFYLCASSGGETSHSGANVLTFGAGSRLTVL.

The genes are TRBV9 and TRBJ2-3; TRBD2 matches at 9 bases. Germline trimming cut 3 bases from V and 4 bases from J; bases unmatched to any gene: 12. Germline CDR1 is SGDLS and CDR2 is YYNGEE. The CDR3 sequence is 17 residues long. CDR3 sequence: CASSAEAAGGRPDTQYF. The CDR3 DNA reads as TGTGCCAGCAGCGCCGAAGCAGCGGGGGGCCGCCCAGATACGCAGTATTTT.

V usage is TRBV7-3 and J usage is TRBJ2-2; D is unresolved. Per the germline V gene, CDR1 is SGHTA and CDR2 is FQGTGA. This CDR3 region has 15 residues. V was clipped by 2 bases and J by 1 base, with 8 bases between them. DNA of the CDR3: TGTGCCAGCAGCTTAGTTTCGGGGAACACCGGGGAGCTGTTTTTT. This gives the protein CASSLVSGNTGELFF.

The V call is TRBV7-9, the J call TRBJ1-5; D not certain. The length of the CDR3 is 12 residues. Trimming removed 0 bases at V and 6 bases at J, with 3 bases between. In germline, CDR1 is SEHNR, CDR2 FQNEAQ (reference sequence). CDR3 amino acids: CASSLAGQPQHF. The CDR3 DNA reads TGTGCCAGCAGCTTAGCCGGTCAGCCCCAGCATTTT. Drawing the rest from reference TRBV7-9 and TRBJ1-5, the complete variable domain is DTGVSQNPRHKITKRGQNVTFRCDPISEHNRLYWYRQTLGQGPEFLTYFQNEAQLEKSRLLSDRFSAERPKGSFSTLEIQRTEQGDSAMYLCASSLAGQPQHFGDGTRLSIL.

The rearrangement uses TRBV5-1 and TRBJ1-2, with 9 bases that match TRBD1. Germline V gene data show CDR1 as SGHRS and CDR2 as YFSETQ. Trimming took 0 bases from V and 3 from J; bases not matched to a gene: 0. This CDR3 comprises 14 residues. The chain's CDR3 is CASSLGTGDYGYTF. The CDR3 DNA reads as TGCGCCAGCAGCTTGGGGACAGGGGACTATGGCTACACCTTC.

CDR3 bases: TGTGCTAGTGGTTCGATCCCCAGGGGGCGCAGCCCACATGAGCAGTTCTTC. Translation: CASGSIPRGRSPHEQFF. The chain joins TRBV12-5 to TRBJ2-1; 8 nucleotides agree with TRBD1. Losses at the gene ends were 4 bases for V and 8 bases for J; bases not matched to a gene: 16. Germline CDR1 is LGHNT and CDR2 is FRNRAP. There are 17 residues in the CDR3.

This chain uses TRBV3-1 (or the pseudogene TRBV3-2) with TRBJ2-3, with TRBD2 matching over 10 bases. The CDR3 is 16 amino acids. Germline assignment: CDR1 LGHDT and CDR2 YNNKEL (reference sequence). V was pared by 4 bases and J by 6 bases, with 10 bases of the junction left unmatched. DNA for the CDR3: TGTGCCAGCAGCCCTGACAGCGGGGGGGCGCGGGATACGCAGTATTTT. Its protein product is CASSPDSGGARDTQYF.

The chain recombines TRBV6-1 with TRBJ1-2, with 11 bases matching TRBD1. The CDR3 spans 14 residues. Germline V gene sequence: CDR1 MNHNS, CDR2 SASEGT. With V trimmed by 6 bases and J by 3 bases, 3 bases remained unmatched. CDR3 in amino acids: CASRRTGGDYGYTF. CDR3 DNA: TGTGCCAGCAGGCGGACAGGGGGCGACTATGGCTACACCTTC.

V and J are TRBV5-1 and TRBJ1-2; TRBD1 matches at 8 bases. Germline V gives CDR1 SGHRS, CDR2 YFSETQ. The trim removed 0 bases at V and 6 bases at J, leaving 7 bases unmatched. The CDR3 totals 15 residues. The CDR3 nucleotides are TGCGCCAGCAGCTTGGACCCAGGGGGCTCGGATGGCTACACCTTC. Translated: CASSLDPGGSDGYTF.

The V call is TRBV6-5, the J call TRBJ2-1, with 11 bases lining up with TRBD2. The CDR3 has 16 residues. Per germline, CDR1 MNHEY and CDR2 SVGAGI. V gave up 2 bases and J gave up 2 bases; unmatched junction bases: 2. The CDR3 sequence: CASSYRGLAAYNEQFF. DNA of the CDR3: TGTGCCAGCAGTTACCGGGGACTAGCGGCCTACAATGAGCAGTTCTTC.

The V and J genes are TRBV21-1 and TRBJ1-6; TRBD1, the table's D call, was not compared with the DNA. TRBV21-1 is a pseudogene. This CDR3 is 18 amino acids long. The CDR3, as DNA: TGTGCCAGCAGCACCCGCTCCGGGACAGGGAAATATAATTCACCCCTCCACTTT. Translation: CASSTRSGTGKYNSPLHF.

V is TRBV4-3 and J is TRBJ2-1; D gene ambiguous. The CDR3 extends over 16 amino acids. The V end was cut by 1 base, the J end by 9 bases, with 19 bases between. CDR1 is LGHNA and CDR2 is YSLEER in the germline V gene. For the CDR3, the DNA is TGCGCCAGCAGCCAAGGCTATTTCACATCGCCGGGTGAGCAGTTCTTC. Its protein is CASSQGYFTSPGEQFF.